This is a list of T cell receptor beta chains from one sample in a study of blood T cell repertoires in COVID-19. Measured with immunoSEQ multiplex PCR; TCRdb has only the in-frame clones, and not every one. Of 200,000 to 250,000 clones in the sample, roughly 80% were seen once. Sequencing was done on a sample of peripheral blood. The receptors stem from a woman older than 75 with acute or convalescent COVID-19. Both conserved end residues are part of each CDR3. D genes are given only for firm matches. Rows may omit the clone size; those that give it use once, few, many or a size class.

V: TRBV9; size: NA; J: TRBJ2-1; D: TRBD2; DNA: TGTGCCAGCAGCGTTGGGCTAGCGGGAGTCGGTGAGCAGTTCTTC; CDR3: CASSVGLAGVGEQFF
V: TRBV19; size: NA; J: TRBJ1-2; D: TRBD1; DNA: TGTGCCAGTAGTATGGACAGGGACTATGGCTACACCTTC; CDR3: CASSMDRDYGYTF
V: TRBV21-1; size: few; J: TRBJ2-7; D: NA; DNA: TGTGCCAGCAGCATCCCACAGGGCTATCCTTTCTACGAGCAGTACTTC; CDR3: CASSIPQGYPFYEQYF
V: TRBV11-2; size: NA; J: TRBJ1-2; D: NA; DNA: TGTGCCAGCAGCCTTGCCGGGGGGGCGGGTGGCTACACCTTC; CDR3: CASSLAGGAGGYTF
V: TRBV12-5; size: NA; J: TRBJ2-1; D: TRBD1; DNA: TGTGCTAGTGGCCTCGGACAGGGGACCTACAATGAGCAGTTCTTC; CDR3: CASGLGQGTYNEQFF
V: TRBV2; size: NA; J: TRBJ1-4; D: TRBD1; DNA: TGTGCCAGCAGTAGGGACAGGGTTAATGAAAAACTGTTTTTT; CDR3: CASSRDRVNEKLFF
V: TRBV5-4; size: NA; J: TRBJ1-5; D: TRBD1; DNA: TGTGCCAGCAGTTTACAGGGGGATCAGCCCCAGCATTTT; CDR3: CASSLQGDQPQHF
V: TRBV18; size: NA; J: TRBJ2-1; D: TRBD2; DNA: TGTGCCAGCTCACCACCTATGAGGGAGGGCGAGCAGTTCTTC; CDR3: CASSPPMREGEQFF
V: TRBV6-5; size: NA; J: TRBJ1-5; D: TRBD1; DNA: TGTGCCAGCAGTTGGACAGGTACGGGCAATCAGCCCCAGCATTTT; CDR3: CASSWTGTGNQPQHF
V: TRBV18; size: NA; J: TRBJ2-7; D: TRBD1; DNA: TGTGCCAGCTCGCCGGGACAGTACAACTACGAGCAGTACTTC; CDR3: CASSPGQYNYEQYF
V: TRBV2; size: NA; J: TRBJ1-2; D: NA; DNA: TGTGCCAGCAGTGGGTTGGGACAAATTTATGGCTACACCTTC; CDR3: CASSGLGQIYGYTF
V: TRBV10-3; size: NA; J: TRBJ2-3; D: NA; DNA: TGTGCCATCACCAGGACAGAGACAGATACGCAGTATTTT; CDR3: CAITRTETDTQYF
V: TRBV7-9; size: NA; J: TRBJ1-2; D: NA; DNA: TGTGCCAGCAGTTATCCGACAGTAACTAACTATGGCTACACCTTC; CDR3: CASSYPTVTNYGYTF
V: TRBV5-4; size: NA; J: TRBJ1-2; D: TRBD1; DNA: TGTGCCAGCAGCCCGGGGGGACAGGGGAACTATGGCTACACCTTC; CDR3: CASSPGGQGNYGYTF
V: TRBV29-1; size: NA; J: TRBJ1-5; D: NA; DNA: TGCAGCGTTGAAGATGGGGGGAGCCAGCCCCAGCATTTT; CDR3: CSVEDGGSQPQHF
V: TRBV9; size: NA; J: TRBJ1-3; D: NA; DNA: TGTGCCAGCAGCGTAGGAAGGGGAAAAAGAAACACCATATATTTT; CDR3: CASSVGRGKRNTIYF
V: TRBV5-4; size: NA; J: TRBJ2-7; D: TRBD1; DNA: TGTGCCAGCACCACGTCGGGGGGACAGGGGTTTTACGAGCAGTACTTC; CDR3: CASTTSGGQGFYEQYF
V: TRBV6-1; size: NA; J: TRBJ1-6; D: NA; DNA: TGTGCCAGCAGTGAGCCAGGGTATAATTCACCCCTCCACTTT; CDR3: CASSEPGYNSPLHF
V: TRBV27; size: NA; J: TRBJ2-1; D: TRBD2; DNA: TGTGCCAGCAGTTTATTCGCGGGACTAGCGGGAGAGTTCAATGAGCAGTTCTTC; CDR3: CASSLFAGLAGEFNEQFF
V: TRBV9; size: NA; J: TRBJ2-3; D: TRBD2; DNA: TGTGCCAGCAGCGTGGGAGGGGACACAGATACGCAGTATTTT; CDR3: CASSVGGDTDTQYF
V: TRBV6-2/TRBV6-3; size: NA; J: TRBJ1-1; D: TRBD1; DNA: TGTGCCAGCAGTGCAGGGGGCGGGTTTGAAGCTTTCTTT; CDR3: CASSAGGGFEAFF
V: TRBV5-8; size: NA; J: TRBJ1-1; D: TRBD1; DNA: TGTGCCAGCAGCTTGGCGAGGACAGGGGGGACTGAAGCTTTCTTT; CDR3: CASSLARTGGTEAFF
V: TRBV11-3; size: NA; J: TRBJ1-3; D: NA; DNA: TGTGCCAGCAGCTTCGTTAGCTCTGGAAACACCATATATTTT; CDR3: CASSFVSSGNTIYF
V: TRBV6-6; size: NA; J: TRBJ1-2; D: TRBD1; DNA: TGTGCCAGCATTCAACAGGGGGCGCAGAACTATGGCTACACCTTC; CDR3: CASIQQGAQNYGYTF
V: TRBV19; size: once; J: TRBJ1-1; D: NA; DNA: TGTGCCACCGCCGCCGACAGGAACACTGAAGCTTTCTTT; CDR3: CATAADRNTEAFF
V: TRBV6-6; size: few; J: TRBJ1-1; D: NA; DNA: TGTGCCAGCAGCAGACTCTCCATGAACACTGAAGCTTTCTTT; CDR3: CASSRLSMNTEAFF
V: TRBV6-5; size: NA; J: TRBJ2-7; D: TRBD1; DNA: TGTGCCAGCACCGGGACAGACCTCTCCTACGAGCAGTACTTC; CDR3: CASTGTDLSYEQYF
V: TRBV6-2/TRBV6-3; size: once; J: TRBJ1-2; D: NA; DNA: TGTGCCAGCAGCGGACAGATCTATGGCTACACCTTC; CDR3: CASSGQIYGYTF